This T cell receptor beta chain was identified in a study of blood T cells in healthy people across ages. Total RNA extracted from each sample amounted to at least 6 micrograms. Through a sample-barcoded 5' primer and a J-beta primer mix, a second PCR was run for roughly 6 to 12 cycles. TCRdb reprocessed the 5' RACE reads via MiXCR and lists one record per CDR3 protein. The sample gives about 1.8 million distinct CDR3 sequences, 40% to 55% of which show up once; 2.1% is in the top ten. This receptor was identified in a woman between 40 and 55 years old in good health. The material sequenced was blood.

The CDR3 sequence is CASSLAEASEAQYF. CDR3 DNA: TGTGCCAGCAGCTTAGCCGAGGCTAGCGAGGCCCAGTACTTC. The chain uses TRBV7-9 and TRBJ2-5; possibly TRBD2 for D (6 bases). The CDR3 covers 14 residues. V was pared by 0 bases and J by 9 bases, with 14 bases between. From germline, CDR1 is SEHNR and CDR2 FQNEAQ (reference sequence).